Below are 14 T cell receptor beta chains sequenced from a single sample in a study of esophageal squamous cell carcinoma under preoperative chemotherapy. Time point denoted: after preoperative PTX-NDP chemotherapy. One entry per CDR3 protein results from TCRdb running MiXCR on the PCR reads. The table includes almost 9,500 distinct CDR3 sequences, under 55% detected once. This sample was gathered from a patient given preoperative chemotherapy. Source of these receptors: a human donor with esophageal squamous cell carcinoma. The donor label of this sample is uncertain.

In the case of this clonotype: At one boundary the junction diverges from the germline segment, which might be a read error. The genes are TRBV6-1 and TRBJ2-3; either TRBD1 or TRBD2 may supply D (5 bases each). The CDR3 runs to 15 residues. CDR1 and CDR2 (germline): MNHNS, SASEGT. This CDR3 reads CASKRGVSDKDTQYF. CDR3 DNA: TGTGCCAGCAAACGGGGCGTGAGCGACAAAGATACGCAGTATTTC.

V and J are TRBV6-1 and TRBJ2-1; possibly TRBD1 for D (6 bases). The assigned J gene may be wrong: the sequence end matches TRBJ2-5 better. Looked up from germline, CDR1 is MNHNS and CDR2 is SASEGT. The CDR3 sequence is 14 residues long. The chain's CDR3 is CASIRTAGGETQYF. CDR3 sequence (DNA): TGTGCCAGCATTCGGACAGCCGGTGGGGAGACCCAGTACTTC.

Concerning this clonotype itself: A read error may produce the germline difference seen at one junction end. V usage is TRBV6-1 and J usage is TRBJ2-3, with 8 nucleotides matching TRBD2. There are 16 residues in the CDR3. Germline V gene lookup returns CDR1 MNHNS and CDR2 SASEGT. This CDR3 is CASSERGGCATDTQYF. CDR3 sequence (DNA): TGTGCCAGCAGTGAACGGGGGGGGTGTGCCACAGATACGCAGTATTTC.

The chain couples TRBV6-1 to TRBJ2-3; TRBD1 aligns across 9 bases. CDR1 is MNHNS and CDR2 is SASEGT in the germline V gene. CDR3 length: 16 residues. V gave up 7 bases and J gave up 11 bases; unmatched junction bases: 19. CDR3 protein: CASTTSVGTGSGEQYF. In DNA, the CDR3 is TGTGCCAGCACCACCTCCGTCGGGACAGGGAGTGGTGAGCAGTATTTT.

Worth noting for this clonotype: Since a much larger clone is just one base distant, this may be a read error. The chain has TRBV7-8 and TRBJ2-1, with TRBD2 as a possible D gene (6 bases). The CDR3 runs 13 residues. Deletions cut 3 bases from V and 10 bases from J, with 13 bases between. The germline V gene encodes CDR1 SGHVS and CDR2 FQNEAQ. The CDR3 sequence: CASSLGGVNEQFF. The CDR3 coding sequence is TGTGCCAGCAGCTTGGGGGGAGTCAACGAGCAGTTCTTC.

This clonotype has at least ten counts. The chain combines TRBV25-1 with TRBJ2-3; D is unclear. V lost 3 bases and J lost 0, with 7 bases in between. Germline assignment: CDR1 MGHDK and CDR2 SYGVNS. The length of the CDR3 is 14 residues. This CDR3 is CASSERTSTDTQYF. The CDR3 DNA sequence: TGTGCCAGCAGTGAGAGGACCAGCACAGATACGCAGTATTTT. Together with reference TRBV25-1 and TRBJ2-3, the CDR3 gives the full variable domain: EADIYQTPRYLVIGTGKKITLECSQTMGHDKMYWYQQDPGMELHLIHYSYGVNSTEKGDLSSESTVSRIRTEHFPLTLESARPSHTSQYLCASSERTSTDTQYFGPGTRLTVL.

The V call is TRBV12-3 or TRBV12-4, the J call TRBJ2-5; either TRBD1 or TRBD2 may fit D (5 bases each). This CDR3 spans 14 amino acids. CDR3 sequence: CAGSGVGDGDIQYF. Written as DNA, the CDR3 is TGTGCGGGCAGTGGGGTCGGGGACGGAGACATCCAGTACTTC.

This chain uses TRBV6-1 with TRBJ2-6; TRBD1 might be the D (6 bases). This CDR3 has 15 amino acids. Trimming took off 4 bases at V and 2 bases at J, with 9 bases between the two ends. The germline V gene encodes CDR1 MNHNS and CDR2 SASEGT. The CDR3 loop is CASSVQGAGANVLTF. CDR3 nucleotide sequence: TGTGCCAGCAGTGTACAGGGTGCTGGGGCCAACGTCCTGACTTTC.

V and J are TRBV6-5 and TRBJ1-3; maybe TRBD1 (5 bases). The CDR3 is made up of 15 amino acids. V shed 0 bases and J shed 1 base, with 7 bases lying between them. Per the germline V gene, CDR1 is MNHEY and CDR2 is SVGAGI. The CDR3: CASSYSGGSGNTIYF. CDR3 coding DNA: TGTGCCAGCAGTTACTCGGGGGGTTCTGGAAACACCATATATTTT.

This clonotype has ten or more counts. The chain recombines TRBV4-1 with TRBJ2-7; a possible D gene is TRBD2 (6 bases). The CDR3 extends over 15 amino acids. The V end was cut by 1 base, the J end by 2 bases, with 12 bases between. Germline assignment: CDR1 MGHRA and CDR2 YSYEKL. The CDR3 is CASSQGSGETYEQYF. The CDR3 DNA reads TGCGCCAGCAGCCAAGGATCGGGAGAAACCTACGAGCAGTACTTC.

By sample fraction, this clonotype is large. CDR3 nucleotide sequence: TGTGCTAGTGGTTTGAATAGCGGGAGGGAGACCCAGTTCTTC. Residues: CASGLNSGRETQFF. This chain uses TRBV12-5 with TRBJ2-1; 11 bases fit TRBD2. The CDR3 consists of 14 residues. Germline trimming cut 2 bases from V and 13 bases from J; bases unmatched to any gene: 7. Germline V CDR1 and CDR2: LGHNT, FRNRAP. Looking up the rest from reference TRBV12-5 and TRBJ2-1 gives the full variable domain: DARVTQTPRHKVTEMGQEVTMRCQPILGHNTVFWYRQTMMQGLELLAYFRNRAPLDDSGMPKDRFSAEMPDATLATLKIQPSEPRDSAVYFCASGLNSGRETQFFGPGTRLTVL.

This chain links TRBV6-1 with TRBJ2-1; 7 nucleotides line up with TRBD1. The J call could be wrong; TRBJ2-7 is a better fit for the DNA end. Germline CDR1 MNHNS, CDR2 SASEGT. The CDR3 extends over 11 amino acids. The CDR3 spells CASTNRGEQYF. The CDR3 nucleotides are TGTGCCAGCACAAACAGGGGCGAGCAGTACTTC.

Comments on this clonotype: The CDR3 does not end in the conserved phenylalanine or tryptophan, so this is likely a read error. The chain carries TRBV12-3 or TRBV12-4 and TRBJ2-1; the D is unclear. The DNA end lines up better with TRBJ2-7; the J call may be wrong. The CDR3 runs to 14 residues. The CDR3 protein is CASSTTAAYNEQYL. The CDR3 DNA is TGTGCCAGCAGCACCACCGCGGCCTACAATGAGCAGTACTTA.

V gene TRBV12-5 combines with J gene TRBJ2-5, with 8 bases matching TRBD1. The CDR3 is made up of 14 amino acids. Trimming removed 4 bases from V and 4 bases from J; junction bases left unmatched: 5. Germline lookup yields CDR1 LGHNT and CDR2 FRNRAP. The CDR3 loop reads CASGYTDRGETQYF. CDR3 nucleotides: TGTGCTAGTGGTTACACCGACAGGGGAGAGACCCAGTACTTC. Full variable domain (rest looked up from reference TRBV12-5 and TRBJ2-5): DARVTQTPRHKVTEMGQEVTMRCQPILGHNTVFWYRQTMMQGLELLAYFRNRAPLDDSGMPKDRFSAEMPDATLATLKIQPSEPRDSAVYFCASGYTDRGETQYFGPGTRLLVL.